The next 26 T cell receptor beta chains were all read from a single sample in a study of blood T cell repertoires in COVID-19. Data came from immunoSEQ multiplex PCR; TCRdb stores just in-frame clones and leaves some out. Among about 160,000 clones, roughly 80% were seen once, and the ten largest hold roughly 8.6%. The sample was peripheral blood. Receptor source: a man between 60 and 75 years old with acute or convalescent COVID-19.

The genes are TRBV18 and TRBJ2-5, with 8 bases that match TRBD1. The ends lost 0 bases at V and 5 bases at J; junction bases unmatched: 11. Germline lookup yields CDR1 KGHSH and CDR2 LQKENI. The CDR3 covers 17 residues. The CDR3 DNA sequence: TGTGCCAGCTCACCACCTACGACAGGGGCGCTGCGGGAGACCCAGTACTTC. This translates into CASSPPTTGALRETQYF.

This chain links TRBV30 with TRBJ1-2, with D unclear. The germline gives CDR1 GTSNPN, CDR2 SVGIG (reference sequence). Deletions cut 2 bases from V and 4 bases from J, with 8 bases between. This CDR3 has 12 residues. The CDR3 here is CAWSMGVYGYTF. Written as DNA, the CDR3 is TGTGCCTGGAGTATGGGAGTCTATGGCTACACCTTC.

V and J are TRBV10-3 and TRBJ2-3, with 10 bases aligning to TRBD1. Germline CDR1 and CDR2: ENHRY and SYGVKD. The CDR3 loop spans 15 amino acids. V lost 3 bases to trimming and J lost 3 bases; unmatched junction nucleotides: 3. This chain's CDR3 is CAISDRQGATDTQYF. The CDR3 nucleotides are TGTGCCATCAGTGATCGACAGGGGGCTACAGATACGCAGTATTTT.

This clone was detected once. The chain combines TRBV4-3 with TRBJ2-2; 11 bases fit TRBD2. The CDR3 has 18 amino acids. V lost 0 bases to trimming and J lost 4 bases; unmatched junction nucleotides: 7. In germline, CDR1 is LGHNA, CDR2 YSLEER. For the CDR3, the DNA is TGCGCCAGCAGCCAAGATCGGATTAGCGGGGGGGCCACCGGGGAGCTGTTTTTT. It specifies CASSQDRISGGATGELFF.

The rearrangement links TRBV11-1 to TRBJ2-5; a possible D gene is TRBD2 (6 bases). This CDR3 comprises 15 residues. The V gene's germline CDR1 is SGHAT and CDR2 FQDESV (reference sequence). V was trimmed by 5 bases and J by 1 base, leaving 14 bases between them. This CDR3 is CASSTAGLSQETQYF. Written as DNA, the CDR3 is TGTGCCAGCAGCACAGCGGGTCTCAGCCAAGAGACCCAGTACTTC.

The V gene is TRBV7-9, the J gene TRBJ2-5; no definite D call. V lost 1 base and J 3 bases, leaving 6 bases between the germline ends. Germline-derived CDR1 and CDR2 are SEHNR and FQNEAQ (reference sequence). There are 13 residues in the CDR3. The CDR3 DNA sequence: TGTGCCAGCAGCTTAGGATTAGAAGAGACCCAGTACTTC. As protein: CASSLGLEETQYF.

The chain links TRBV6-2 or TRBV6-3 to TRBJ2-7; D is ambiguous. Germline values: CDR1 MNHEY, CDR2 SVGEGT. This CDR3 has 11 amino acids. Trimming took off 6 bases at V and 3 bases at J, with 6 bases between the two ends. The CDR3 loop is CASSHSYEQYF. For the CDR3, the DNA is TGTGCCAGCAGCCACAGCTACGAGCAGTACTTC.

This chain joins TRBV5-1 and TRBJ2-5; TRBD2 is a possible D gene (5 bases). Germline lookup yields CDR1 SGHRS and CDR2 YFSETQ. CDR3 length equals 16 residues. Trimming took 0 bases from V and 5 from J, leaving 17 bases between them. This chain's CDR3 is CASSLVRGPTGETQYF. DNA for the CDR3: TGCGCCAGCAGCTTGGTGAGAGGGCCCACCGGGGAGACCCAGTACTTC.

This clone was seen just once. V and J are TRBV25-1 and TRBJ1-2; TRBD1 agrees at 7 bases. Germline CDR1 is MGHDK and CDR2 is SYGVNS. The CDR3 runs to 16 residues. After removal of 6 bases from V and 8 bases from J, the junction contained 18 bases not matched to a gene. The DNA of the CDR3 is TGTGCCAGCAGCGCGACCCACGACAGGGTCGGCTTCGGCTACACCTTC. This codes for CASSATHDRVGFGYTF.

As concerns this clone: In the same sample, other DNA sequences code for this CDR3. The chain links TRBV5-1 to TRBJ2-6, with D perhaps TRBD1 (5 bases). Germline loops: CDR1 SGHRS, CDR2 YFSETQ. This CDR3 is 16 amino acids long. V gave up 3 bases and J gave up 0 bases, with 10 bases separating them. CDR3 sequence: CASSSDSNSGANVLTF. CDR3 sequence (DNA): TGCGCCAGCAGCTCAGACAGCAACTCTGGGGCCAACGTCCTGACTTTC.

This clone was seen once. This rearrangement joins TRBV24-1 to TRBJ1-2, with D perhaps TRBD1 (6 bases). Germline-derived CDR1 and CDR2 are KGHDR and SFDVKD. The CDR3 length is 13 residues. V lost 6 bases and J 2 bases, leaving 9 bases between the germline ends. This chain's CDR3 is CATSPQGNYGYTF. The CDR3 region has the DNA TGTGCCACCAGTCCCCAGGGGAACTATGGCTACACCTTC.

The gene calls are TRBV6-2 or TRBV6-3 and TRBJ2-1; 8 bases line up with TRBD1. Germline CDR1 MNHEY, CDR2 SVGEGT. The junction had 9 bases not matched to a gene; V was cut back by 6 bases and J by 8 bases. The CDR3 loop spans 14 amino acids. The CDR3 coding sequence is TGTGCCAGCAGACCTAGGACAGGGATCGATGAGCAGTTCTTC. This encodes CASRPRTGIDEQFF.

V usage is TRBV6-5 and J usage is TRBJ1-4, with D tentatively TRBD1 (6 bases). The CDR3 contains 14 residues. V lost 6 bases, J lost 2 bases, and 10 bases lay in between. Germline lookup yields CDR1 MNHEY and CDR2 SVGAGI. DNA for the CDR3: TGTGCCAGCAGGGACACAGGGACTAATGAAAAACTGTTTTTT. Protein product: CASRDTGTNEKLFF.

Points on this clone: This same CDR3 is encoded by further DNA sequences in the sample. V and J are TRBV9 and TRBJ2-2; possible D gene TRBD2, 6 bases. The CDR3 is made up of 15 amino acids. Germline CDR1 is SGDLS and CDR2 is YYNGEE. V lost 2 bases, J lost 2 bases, and 10 bases lay in between. Here the CDR3 reads CASSVGGANTGELFF. In DNA, the CDR3 is TGTGCCAGCAGCGTTGGCGGGGCTAACACCGGGGAGCTGTTTTTT.

The gene calls are TRBV2 and TRBJ1-5; D unclear. The CDR3 runs to 14 residues. Trimming took 7 bases from V and 3 from J, leaving 13 bases between them. Germline lookup yields CDR1 SNHLY and CDR2 FYNNEI. The CDR3 region is CASIKGAANQPQHF. The CDR3 nucleotides are TGTGCCAGCATAAAGGGAGCGGCCAATCAGCCCCAGCATTTT. The full variable domain, its missing parts supplied by reference TRBV2 and TRBJ1-5, is EPEVTQTPSHQVTQMGQEVILRCVPISNHLYFYWYRQILGQKVEFLVSFYNNEISEKSEIFDDQFSVERPDGSNFTLKIRSTKLEDSAMYFCASIKGAANQPQHFGDGTRLSIL.

The V gene is TRBV19, the J gene TRBJ2-7, with 8 bases aligning to TRBD2. The V gene end was trimmed by 4 bases and the J gene end by 3 bases; junction bases not matched to a gene: 5. Germline loops: CDR1 LNHDA, CDR2 SQIVND (reference sequence). CDR3 size: 14 residues. The CDR3 DNA reads TGTGCCAGTAGTAGTTCTAGCGGGTACTACGAGCAGTACTTC. Protein sequence: CASSSSSGYYEQYF.

The chain has TRBV18 and TRBJ1-1, with TRBD1 as a possible D gene (5 bases). V lost 6 bases and J lost 0, with 14 bases in between. Germline lookup yields CDR1 KGHSH and CDR2 LQKENI. This CDR3 has 15 residues. CDR3 bases: TGTGCCAGCTCGACGGACATGAGCATGAACACTGAAGCTTTCTTT. Its translation is CASSTDMSMNTEAFF.

This clone was recorded once. The V and J genes are TRBV7-3 and TRBJ2-5; tentative D call: TRBD2 (5 bases). Germline V gene sequence: CDR1 SGHTA, CDR2 FQGTGA. The CDR3 has 15 residues. The V end was cut by 1 base, the J end by 5 bases, with 14 bases between. The CDR3 sequence is CASSLSRTQRETQYF. In DNA, the CDR3 is TGTGCCAGCAGCTTAAGCCGGACTCAGAGGGAGACCCAGTACTTC.

The chain has TRBV5-1 and TRBJ1-2; D unclear. The V and J ends lost 2 bases and 2 bases respectively, with 10 bases between them. The CDR3 runs 14 residues. Germline CDR1 reads SGHRS; CDR2 reads YFSETQ. CDR3 amino acids: CASSFGGINYGYTF. The DNA of the CDR3 is TGCGCCAGCAGCTTCGGAGGGATCAACTATGGCTACACCTTC.

This clone was observed a handful of times. The CDR3 loop is CASSQEDSYEQYF. The CDR3 coding sequence is TGCGCCAGCAGCCAAGAAGACTCATACGAGCAGTACTTC. The V call is TRBV4-1, the J call TRBJ2-7, with D unclear. CDR1 is MGHRA and CDR2 is YSYEKL in the germline V gene. V dropped 0 bases and J dropped 4 bases, with 7 bases sitting between them. CDR3 size: 13 residues.

The table lists this clone with a few counts. The gene calls are TRBV7-9 and TRBJ1-2; 8 bases fit TRBD1. Germline V gene data show CDR1 as SEHNR and CDR2 as FQNEAQ (reference sequence). After removal of 4 bases from V and 3 bases from J, the junction contained 7 bases not matched to a gene. The CDR3 runs to 15 residues. CDR3 nucleotides: TGTGCCAGCAGCTCGATCCCCAGGGGGCACTATGGCTACACCTTC. Its protein is CASSSIPRGHYGYTF.

This chain connects TRBV18 to TRBJ1-2, with a possible D match to TRBD1 (5 bases). This CDR3 spans 15 amino acids. Deletions cut 3 bases from V and 1 base from J, with 12 bases between. Germline lookup yields CDR1 KGHSH and CDR2 LQKENI. DNA for the CDR3: TGTGCCAGCTCACCGAAGGGGTGGGATAACTATGGCTACACCTTC. Translating it yields CASSPKGWDNYGYTF.

This chain connects TRBV11-2 to TRBJ1-2, with TRBD1 as a possible D gene (5 bases). V gave up 4 bases and J gave up 8 bases, with 11 bases separating them. The CDR3 totals 12 residues. Germline V CDR1 and CDR2: SGHAT, FQNNGV. CDR3 nucleotides: TGTGCCAGCAGCTCCACAGGTGTAGGCTACACCTTC. It codes for CASSSTGVGYTF.

The chain links TRBV6-5 to TRBJ1-1; the D is unclear. CDR3 length: 13 residues. CDR1 MNHEY and CDR2 SVGAGI come from the germline V gene. V lost 7 bases and J 6 bases, leaving 15 bases between the germline ends. CDR3 protein: CASTSGQRAEAFF. CDR3 nucleotides: TGTGCCAGCACCTCCGGCCAGCGGGCTGAAGCTTTCTTT.

CDR3 nucleotides: TGTGCCAGCAGCGCACAGGTCGGGGGGCCTTTACAAGAGACCCAGTACTTC. Translated: CASSAQVGGPLQETQYF. J is TRBJ2-5 and V is TRBV14, with TRBD2 as a possible D gene (7 bases). With 5 bases removed from V and 2 bases from J, the gap between germline ends came to 21 bases. CDR3 size: 17 residues. Germline assignment: CDR1 SGHDN and CDR2 FVKESK.

The chain combines TRBV27 with TRBJ1-2; TRBD1 aligns across 11 bases. After removal of 5 bases from V and 4 bases from J, the junction contained 6 bases not matched to a gene. This CDR3 spans 15 amino acids. Germline V lookup: CDR1 MNHEY, CDR2 SMNVEV (reference sequence). In nucleotides, the CDR3 is TGTGCCAGCAGTGACCCCGGGACAGGGGGCTATGGCTACACCTTC. This sequence encodes CASSDPGTGGYGYTF.